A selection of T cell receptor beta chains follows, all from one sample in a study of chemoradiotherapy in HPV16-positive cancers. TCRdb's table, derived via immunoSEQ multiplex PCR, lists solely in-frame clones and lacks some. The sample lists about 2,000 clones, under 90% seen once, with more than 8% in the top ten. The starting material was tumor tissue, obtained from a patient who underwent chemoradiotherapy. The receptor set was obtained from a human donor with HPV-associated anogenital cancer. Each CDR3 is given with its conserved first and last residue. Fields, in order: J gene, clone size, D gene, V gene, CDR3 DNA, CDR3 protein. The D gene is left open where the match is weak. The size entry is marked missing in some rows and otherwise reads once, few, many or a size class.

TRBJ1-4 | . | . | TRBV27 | TGTGCCAGCGGATTCAAAGGAGGGATAAATGAAAAACTGTTTTTT | CASGFKGGINEKLFF
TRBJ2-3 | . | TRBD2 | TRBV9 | TGTGCCAGCAGCGCCCAGATAGGACTAGCGGGGGGGGTCGATACGCAGTATTTT | CASSAQIGLAGGVDTQYF
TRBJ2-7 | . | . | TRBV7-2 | TGTGCCAGCAGCTTAGTAGGCTACGAGCAGTACTTC | CASSLVGYEQYF
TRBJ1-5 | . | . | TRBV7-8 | TGTGCCAGCAGCTTAGCTTATCGAGCAGGGTCTCAGCCCCAGCATTTT | CASSLAYRAGSQPQHF
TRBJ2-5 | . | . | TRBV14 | TGTGCCAGCAGCCTAGCTCCCCAAGAGACCCAGTACTTC | CASSLAPQETQYF
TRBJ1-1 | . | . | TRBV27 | TGTGCCAGCAGTTTAAGGGATGGGAACACTGAAGCTTTCTTT | CASSLRDGNTEAFF
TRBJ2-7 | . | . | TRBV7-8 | TGTGCCAGCAGCCCGTTCGTTGGGAGATCCGAGCAGTACTTC | CASSPFVGRSEQYF
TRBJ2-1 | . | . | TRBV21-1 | TGTGCCAGCAGCCCAAAGGGGGGGCGGCCCCCCCTCTACAATGAGCAGTTCTTC | CASSPKGGRPPLYNEQFF
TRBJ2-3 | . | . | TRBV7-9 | TGTGCCAGCAGCTTATCTTCGACTTCAGATACGCAGTATTTT | CASSLSSTSDTQYF
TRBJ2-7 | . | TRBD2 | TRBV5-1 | TGCGCCAGCAGCTTGGAAGCGGGAGGACTTTACGAGCAGTACTTC | CASSLEAGGLYEQYF
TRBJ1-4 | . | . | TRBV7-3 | TGTGCCAGCAGCTTAGGCGTAGTGACAACTAATGAAAAACTGTTTTTT | CASSLGVVTTNEKLFF
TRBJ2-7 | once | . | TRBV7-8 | TGTGCCAGCAGCTTTTCGACCTACGAGCAGTACTTC | CASSFSTYEQYF
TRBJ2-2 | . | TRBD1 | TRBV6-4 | TGTGCCAGCAGTTCGACAGGGTCGGACACCGGGGAGCTGTTTTTT | CASSSTGSDTGELFF
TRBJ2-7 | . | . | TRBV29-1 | TGCAGCGTTGTAACTCAGGGGAAGGACGAGCAGTACTTC | CSVVTQGKDEQYF
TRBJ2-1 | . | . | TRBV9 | TGTGCCAGCAGCGTAGGCGGGACCAACAATGAGCAGTTCTTC | CASSVGGTNNEQFF
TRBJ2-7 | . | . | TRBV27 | TGTGCCAGCAGTTTATATGGGGGATACTACGAGCAGTACTTC | CASSLYGGYYEQYF
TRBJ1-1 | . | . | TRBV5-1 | TGCGCCAGCAGCAGGGGGGGGGCAGCACGAGGCACTGAAGCTTTCTTT | CASSRGGAARGTEAFF
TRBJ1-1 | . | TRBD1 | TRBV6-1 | TGTGCCAGCCATGCGCCCAGGGGGCATTTAACTGAAGCTTTCTTT | CASHAPRGHLTEAFF
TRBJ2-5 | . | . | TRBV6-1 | TGTGCCAGCAGTGAATTTTATCCCCCGACCGTCCCCGGGAAAGAGACCCAGTACTTC | CASSEFYPPTVPGKETQYF
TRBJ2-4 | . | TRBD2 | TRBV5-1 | TGCGCCAGCAGCCGACCCGGGGGGAGTAACATTCAGTACTTC | CASSRPGGSNIQYF
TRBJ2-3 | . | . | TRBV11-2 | TGTGCCAGCAGCCACTCTTCGGGTCGCGTCGCAGATACGCAGTATTTT | CASSHSSGRVADTQYF
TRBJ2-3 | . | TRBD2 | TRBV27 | TGTGCCAGCAGTGTCTTGGGACTAGCGGATACGCAGTATTTT | CASSVLGLADTQYF
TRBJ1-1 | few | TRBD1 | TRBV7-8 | TGTGCCGGAGGGGGCCCCAACACTGAAGCTTTCTTT | CAGGGPNTEAFF
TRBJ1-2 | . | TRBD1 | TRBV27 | TGTGCCAGCAGTGCCGGGACAGGGCGAGGCTACACCTTC | CASSAGTGRGYTF
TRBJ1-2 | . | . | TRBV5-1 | TGCGCCAGCAGCTTGGATCCGCCGCCTTCTTTAGGGTATGGCTACACCTTC | CASSLDPPPSLGYGYTF
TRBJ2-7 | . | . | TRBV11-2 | TGTGCCAGCAGCTTATCGCAATACGAGCAGTACTTC | CASSLSQYEQYF
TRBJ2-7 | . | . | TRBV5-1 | TGCGCCAGCAGCTTGGAAACCGGGACACCGAAGACCTACGAGCAGTACTTC | CASSLETGTPKTYEQYF
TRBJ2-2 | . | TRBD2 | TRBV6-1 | TGTGCCAGCAGTGAAGCTAGCGGGGGGGCCGGGGAGCTGTTTTTT | CASSEASGGAGELFF
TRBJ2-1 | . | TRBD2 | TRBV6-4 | TGTGCCAGCAGCGAAGTGGCGGGGGTGGGCAATGAGCAGTTCTTC | CASSEVAGVGNEQFF
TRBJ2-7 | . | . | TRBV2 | TGTGCCAGCAAGGGGGGCAACTCCTACGAGCAGTACTTC | CASKGGNSYEQYF
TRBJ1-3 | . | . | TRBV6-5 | TGTGCCAGCAGTCCGTTGGGCGGAAACACCATATATTTT | CASSPLGGNTIYF
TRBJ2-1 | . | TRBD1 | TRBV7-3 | TGTGCCAGCAGCGCCCGGGACAGGCCCCATGAGCAGTTCTTC | CASSARDRPHEQFF
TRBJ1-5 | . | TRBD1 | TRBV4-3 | TGCGCCAGCAGCCGAACGACAGGGAGCAATCAGCCCCAGCATTTT | CASSRTTGSNQPQHF
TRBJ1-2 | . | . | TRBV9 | TGTGCCAGCAGGAGGGGGGAGGAGAGTGGCTACACCTTC | CASRRGEESGYTF
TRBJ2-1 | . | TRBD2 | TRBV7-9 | TGTGCCAGCTTTGAGACCGGGACTAGAGACAATGAGCAGTTCTTC | CASFETGTRDNEQFF
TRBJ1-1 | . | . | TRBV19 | TGTGCCAGTAGTCCGTTTTTTGGCGCTGAAGCTTTCTTT | CASSPFFGAEAFF
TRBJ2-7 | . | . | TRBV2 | TGTGCCAGCAGTTCCTCTTTTACAGGGTACGAGCAGTACTTC | CASSSSFTGYEQYF
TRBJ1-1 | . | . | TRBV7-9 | TGTGCCAGCAGCCCAACAACCCGACAGATGAACACTGAAGCTTTCTTT | CASSPTTRQMNTEAFF
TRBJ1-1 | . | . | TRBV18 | TGTGCCAGCTCACCAGATTTACGCACTGAAGCTTTCTTT | CASSPDLRTEAFF
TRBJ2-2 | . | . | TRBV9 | TGTGCCAGCAGCGTAGGGGGCACCGGGGAGCTGTTTTTT | CASSVGGTGELFF
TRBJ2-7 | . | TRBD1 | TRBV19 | TGTGCCAGTAGTACCCCAGACAGGGGAGTTCACGAGCAGTACTTC | CASSTPDRGVHEQYF
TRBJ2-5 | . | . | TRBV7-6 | TGTGCCAGCAGCCAAGAGGGGGGGCCAGGGGAGACCCAGTACTTC | CASSQEGGPGETQYF
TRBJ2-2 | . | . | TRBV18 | TGTGCCAGCTCACCAAGCACGTCGGGGACCGGGGAGCTGTTTTTT | CASSPSTSGTGELFF
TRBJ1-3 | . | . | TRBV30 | TGTGCCTGGAGTCCCCCCCAATGGACCTTTGGAAACACCATATATTTT | CAWSPPQWTFGNTIYF
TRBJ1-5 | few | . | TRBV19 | TGTGCCAGTAGTATAGAGGGCCTTAGCAATCAGCCCCAGCATTTT | CASSIEGLSNQPQHF